This TCR beta chain is drawn from a study of metastatic and nonmetastatic thyroid tumors. In the original workflow: Built for papillary thyroid cancer, a distant-metastasis classifier drew on CDR3 differences across clinicopathological groups. MiXCR re-clonotyped the PCR reads for TCRdb. These V and J calls derive from TCRdb rather than the authors' analysis. The sample includes fewer than 40,000 clones, approximately 25% of them seen just once. All patients were treatment-naive before thyroid surgery. Germline assignment: CDR1 MGHRA and CDR2 YSYEKL. There are 17 residues in the CDR3. About this clone: Relative to the germline gene, one junction end is altered; a read error may explain this.

Sequencing used blood. This sequence was found in a female donor with papillary thyroid cancer or a benign thyroid nodule (not recorded which). Some clones in this sample may be carry-over from other donors' samples. The chain employs TRBV4-1 and TRBJ1-5; D call uncertain. The CDR3 DNA follows: TGCGCCAGCATCCAAGATACTGTGCGGAGCATCAATCAGCCCCAGCATTTT. It yields the protein CASIQDTVRSINQPQHF.